A single sample gave rise to the 5 T cell receptor beta chains below, sequenced in a study of T-cell memory formation after mild COVID-19. TCRdb used MiXCR to reprocess the 5' RACE reads, holding one entry per CDR3 protein. The repertoire holds roughly 250,000 distinct CDR3 sequences, with about a sixth as singletons. Sample: PBMCs or a T cell subset sorted from them (not recorded which). The receptors derive from a man aged 18 to 29 who had mild COVID-19 (a few samples of this study predate the infection). Cell type and time point are not known.

The J gene is TRBJ1-1, the V gene TRBV2; D remains unclear. The CDR3 spans 13 residues. CDR1 is SNHLY, CDR2 FYNNEI, per germline. Trimming pared 2 bases from V and 2 bases from J, leaving 6 bases between. CDR3 DNA sequence: TGTGCCAGCAGTGAAAACAGAAACACTGAAGCTTTCTTT. Its protein product is CASSENRNTEAFF.

This clonotype was detected a few times. The J gene is TRBJ2-2, the V gene TRBV5-1, with 9 bases fitting TRBD1. Germline CDR1 reads SGHRS; CDR2 reads YFSETQ. Germline trimming cut 9 bases from V and 3 bases from J; bases unmatched to any gene: 6. The CDR3 consists of 14 residues. CDR3 nucleotides: TGCGCCACCCCCCGGACAGGGGACACCGGGGAGCTGTTTTTT. Its translation: CATPRTGDTGELFF.

This clonotype was detected only a few times. The V gene is TRBV7-2, the J gene TRBJ2-7; D possibly corresponds to TRBD1 (6 bases). CDR1 and CDR2 from the germline V gene are SGHTA and FQGNSA. The CDR3 spans 14 residues. Deletions cut 8 bases from V and 4 bases from J, with 18 bases between. In DNA form, the CDR3 reads TGTGCCAGCTCCGCGGTAGCAGGGGCGTACGAGCAGTACTTC. It is translated as CASSAVAGAYEQYF.

This clonotype has a handful of counts. J is TRBJ1-2 and V is TRBV7-6; weak D call: TRBD1 (6 bases). Trimming left V 5 bases short and J 3 bases short, with 10 bases between. The CDR3 loop spans 13 amino acids. Germline lookup yields CDR1 SGHVS and CDR2 FNYEAQ. CDR3 sequence reads: CASSDYRDYGYTF. DNA for the CDR3: TGTGCCAGCAGCGATTACAGGGACTATGGCTACACCTTC.

This clonotype was counted between two and nine times. The chain employs TRBV2 and TRBJ2-5, with a weak D call TRBD2 (5 bases). The CDR3 has 13 amino acids. Trimming stripped 0 bases from V and 7 bases from J, with 9 bases between. Germline-derived CDR1 and CDR2 are SNHLY and FYNNEI. The CDR3 region is CASSEAGRGTQYF. The CDR3 DNA reads TGTGCCAGCAGTGAAGCGGGGAGAGGGACCCAGTACTTC.